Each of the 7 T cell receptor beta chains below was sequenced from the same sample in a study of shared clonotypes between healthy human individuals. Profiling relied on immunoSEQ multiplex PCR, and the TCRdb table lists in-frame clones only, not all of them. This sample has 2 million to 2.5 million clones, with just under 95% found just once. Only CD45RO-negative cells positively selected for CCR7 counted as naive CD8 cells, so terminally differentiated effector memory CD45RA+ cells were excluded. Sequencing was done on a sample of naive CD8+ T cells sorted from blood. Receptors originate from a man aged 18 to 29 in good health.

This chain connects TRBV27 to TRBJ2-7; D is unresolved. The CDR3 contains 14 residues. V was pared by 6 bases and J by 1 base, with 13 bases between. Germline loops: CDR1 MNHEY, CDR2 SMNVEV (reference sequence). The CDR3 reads CASRSGGASYEQYF. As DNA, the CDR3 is TGTGCCAGCAGATCTGGCGGAGCGTCCTACGAGCAGTACTTC.

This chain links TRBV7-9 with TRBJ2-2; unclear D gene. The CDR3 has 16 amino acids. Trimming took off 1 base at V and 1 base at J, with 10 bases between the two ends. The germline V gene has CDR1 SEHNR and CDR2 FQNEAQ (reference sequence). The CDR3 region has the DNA TGTGCCAGCAGCTTAGTAATAGCCCAGAACACCGGGGAGCTGTTTTTT. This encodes CASSLVIAQNTGELFF.

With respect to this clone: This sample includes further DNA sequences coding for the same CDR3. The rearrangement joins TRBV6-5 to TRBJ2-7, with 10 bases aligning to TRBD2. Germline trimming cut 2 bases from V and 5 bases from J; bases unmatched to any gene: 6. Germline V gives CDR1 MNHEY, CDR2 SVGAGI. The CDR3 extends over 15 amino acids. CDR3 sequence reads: CASSYELAGVDEQYF. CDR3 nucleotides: TGTGCCAGCAGTTACGAGCTAGCGGGAGTAGACGAGCAGTACTTC.

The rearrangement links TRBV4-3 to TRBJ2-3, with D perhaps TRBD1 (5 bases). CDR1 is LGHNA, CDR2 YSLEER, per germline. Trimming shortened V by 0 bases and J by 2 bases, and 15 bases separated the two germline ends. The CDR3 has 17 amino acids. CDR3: CASSQDVAGRNTDTQYF. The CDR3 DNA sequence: TGCGCCAGCAGCCAAGATGTGGCAGGGCGAAACACAGATACGCAGTATTTT.

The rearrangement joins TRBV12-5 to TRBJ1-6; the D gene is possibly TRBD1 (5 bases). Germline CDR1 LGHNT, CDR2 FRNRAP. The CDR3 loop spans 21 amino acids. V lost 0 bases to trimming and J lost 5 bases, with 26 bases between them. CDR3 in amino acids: CASGLVSDRRGWEIHNSPLHF. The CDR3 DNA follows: TGTGCTAGTGGTTTGGTAAGCGATAGGAGGGGTTGGGAAATTCATAATTCACCCCTCCACTTT.

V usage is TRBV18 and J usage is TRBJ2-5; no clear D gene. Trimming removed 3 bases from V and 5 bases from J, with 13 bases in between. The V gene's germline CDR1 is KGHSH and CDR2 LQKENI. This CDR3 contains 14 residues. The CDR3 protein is CASSPQDGMETQYF. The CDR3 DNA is TGTGCCAGCTCACCCCAAGATGGGATGGAGACCCAGTACTTC.

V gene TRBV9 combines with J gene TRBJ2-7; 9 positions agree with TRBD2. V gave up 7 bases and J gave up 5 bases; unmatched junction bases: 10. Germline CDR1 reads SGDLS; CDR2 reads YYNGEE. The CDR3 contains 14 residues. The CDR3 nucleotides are TGTGCCAGCTCCGATTCAGGGACTAGCAACGAGCAGTACTTC. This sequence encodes CASSDSGTSNEQYF.